Each of the 13 T cell receptor beta chains below was sequenced from the same sample in a study of control samples from healthy donors and cancer patients. Clones were read by immunoSEQ multiplex PCR, and TCRdb kept only the in-frame ones, dropping some. This sample has approximately 69,000 clones, with approximately 89% found just once. The specimen sequenced was PBMCs. These receptors originate from a man in his fifties or sixties with colorectal cancer.

This rearrangement joins TRBV6-4 to TRBJ2-1, with 8 bases identical to TRBD2. The V gene end was trimmed by 2 bases and the J gene end by 7 bases; junction bases not matched to a gene: 10. The CDR3 sequence is 16 residues long. CDR1 and CDR2 (germline): MRHNA, SNTAGT. The CDR3 spells CASSDGISGGQNEQFF. The CDR3 region has the DNA TGTGCCAGCAGTGACGGTATATCGGGGGGGCAAAATGAGCAGTTCTTC.

The V gene is TRBV2, the J gene TRBJ2-2; D possibly matches TRBD1 or TRBD2 (5 bases each). The CDR3 has 13 amino acids. Germline loops: CDR1 SNHLY, CDR2 FYNNEI. The ends were cut back, 8 bases at V and 2 bases at J, with 9 bases in the middle. The CDR3 DNA sequence: TGTGCCAGCGGGGACGATAACACCGGGGAGCTGTTTTTT. It is translated as CASGDDNTGELFF.

This clone was recorded only once. The V and J genes are TRBV5-1 and TRBJ2-1; maybe TRBD1 (6 bases). The CDR3 length is 15 residues. Germline loops: CDR1 SGHRS, CDR2 YFSETQ. Trimming left V 4 bases short and J 3 bases short, with 14 bases between. The CDR3: CASSTGQSFYNEQFF. CDR3 DNA: TGCGCCAGCAGCACCGGACAGAGCTTCTACAATGAGCAGTTCTTC.

The chain uses TRBV6-5 and TRBJ2-7, with D unresolved. The germline gives CDR1 MNHEY, CDR2 SVGAGI. CDR3 length: 15 amino acids. V lost 0 bases and J lost 0, with 9 bases in between. The CDR3 nucleotides are TGTGCCAGCAGTTACTCTTGGGCGAGCTCCTACGAGCAGTACTTC. It yields the protein CASSYSWASSYEQYF.

There are a few counts of this clone. The CDR3 here is CASSPDGGTYEQYF. CDR3 DNA sequence: TGTGCCAGCAGCCCAGACGGGGGTACCTACGAGCAGTACTTC. The chain uses TRBV9 and TRBJ2-7; perhaps TRBD2 as D (6 bases). CDR3 length: 14 amino acids. Looked up from germline, CDR1 is SGDLS and CDR2 is YYNGEE. Between the trimmed V and J ends, which lost 4 bases and 2 bases, there was a span of 13 bases.

This clone was detected only a few times. The chain couples TRBV23-1 to TRBJ1-2; D gene unclear. TRBV23-1 is placed among ORFs of uncertain function. The CDR3 is made up of 15 amino acids. V was pared by 4 bases and J by 0 bases, with 12 bases between. The CDR3: CASSRFRATNYGYTF. Here the CDR3 DNA reads TGCGCCAGCAGTCGATTCCGGGCAACTAACTATGGCTACACCTTC.

This chain connects TRBV5-1 to TRBJ1-5, with a tentative D call TRBD1 (5 bases). V lost 2 bases, J lost 5 bases, and 8 bases lay in between. The V gene's germline CDR1 is SGHRS and CDR2 YFSETQ. The CDR3 has 13 residues. DNA of the CDR3: TGCGCCAGCAGCTTTTCGGGGGATCAGCCCCAGCATTTT. This codes for CASSFSGDQPQHF.

The CDR3 nucleotides are TGTGCCAGCTCACCTCTGACAGTGGTATCTGGGGCCAACGTCCTGACTTTC. It is translated as CASSPLTVVSGANVLTF. The chain joins TRBV18 to TRBJ2-6; D is possibly TRBD1 (5 bases). The CDR3 consists of 17 residues. Germline CDR1 reads KGHSH; CDR2 reads LQKENI. V was shortened by 3 bases and J by 1 base, with 13 bases between the two germline ends. The entire variable domain, with the rest obtained from reference TRBV18 and TRBJ2-6, is as follows: NAGVMQNPRHLVRRRGQEARLRCSPMKGHSHVYWYRQLPEEGLKFMVYLQKENIIDESGMPKERFSAEFPKEGPSILRIQQVVRGDSAAYFCASSPLTVVSGANVLTFGAGSRLTVL.

The chain links TRBV28 to TRBJ1-6; 7 bases fit TRBD1. CDR1 and CDR2 (germline): MDHEN, SYDVKM. CDR3 length: 13 amino acids. As DNA, the CDR3 is TGTGCGTCTGACAGGGCCTATAATTCACCCCTCCACTTT. This codes for CASDRAYNSPLHF.

The chain is built from TRBV7-3 and TRBJ1-3; D is uncertain. Germline V lookup: CDR1 SGHTA, CDR2 FQGTGA. The CDR3 is 15 amino acids. V was trimmed by 5 bases and J by 3 bases, leaving 14 bases between them. This CDR3 reads CASSPRAGVGNTIYF. For the CDR3, the DNA is TGTGCCAGCAGCCCACGAGCGGGTGTTGGAAACACCATATATTTT.

The chain carries TRBV19 and TRBJ1-3; D not certain. This CDR3 has 14 amino acids. Trimming stripped 0 bases from V and 3 bases from J, with 6 bases between. CDR1 LNHDA and CDR2 SQIVND come from the germline V gene (reference sequence). The CDR3 bases are TGTGCCAGTAGTATAGAGGGTTTTGGAAACACCATATATTTT. This translates into CASSIEGFGNTIYF.

This chain uses TRBV3-1 (or the pseudogene TRBV3-2) with TRBJ2-3, with D possibly being TRBD1 (6 bases). Trimming pared 5 bases from V and 3 bases from J, leaving 9 bases between. The CDR3 runs 13 residues. CDR1 is LGHDT, CDR2 YNNKEL, per germline (reference sequence). The CDR3 is CASSTGTTDTQYF. In nucleotides, the CDR3 is TGTGCCAGCAGCACAGGGACAACAGATACGCAGTATTTT.

The rearrangement links TRBV19 to TRBJ2-5, with TRBD2 matching over 9 bases. CDR1 LNHDA and CDR2 SQIVND come from the germline V gene (reference sequence). Trimming removed 4 bases from V and 5 bases from J; junction bases left unmatched: 2. CDR3 size: 13 residues. The CDR3 DNA reads TGTGCCAGTAGTAGCGGGGGGGTTGAGACCCAGTACTTC. Translated: CASSSGGVETQYF.